The clone carrying this TCR beta chain was observed a few times. Its antigen is undetermined. Each CDR3 protein is one row after TCRdb ran MiXCR on the RT-PCR reads. The sample has 560,000 or so distinct CDR3 sequences, around 8% seen once. The data are from a study of response to subunit inactivated influenza vaccine. Notes on the study in general: Each seasonal influenza vaccination recruits few new T cells, the authors suggested.

Trimming took off 5 bases at V and 5 bases at J, with 17 bases between the two ends. CDR1 and CDR2 (germline): KGHDR, SFDVKD. The CDR3 extends over 15 amino acids. The rearrangement links TRBV24-1 to TRBJ2-5; D remains unclear. This receptor was taken from a man aged 45 to 75 who received an inactivated influenza vaccine. Sequencing was performed on PBMCs from blood, taken roughly 24 months after vaccination. DNA for the CDR3: TGTGCCACCAGTGGTGGACGGTTCAAAAAGGAGACCCAGTACTTC. It yields the protein CATSGGRFKKETQYF.